Presented here are 9 T cell receptor beta chains from one specimen sequenced in a study of blood T cells in healthy people across ages. For the second PCR, which ran for roughly 6 to 11 cycles, a sample-barcoded 5' primer and a J-beta primer mix were used. TCRdb processed the 5' RACE reads anew with MiXCR; each CDR3 protein has one entry. The sample lists over a million distinct CDR3 sequences; approximately 59% were seen once. The sequenced sample consisted of blood. These TCRs come from a man younger than 35 in good health.

The rearrangement uses TRBV28 and TRBJ1-2, with 9 bases that match TRBD1. The germline V gene has CDR1 MDHEN and CDR2 SYDVKM. Losses at the gene ends were 5 bases for V and 1 base for J; bases not matched to a gene: 5. The CDR3 length is 15 residues. As DNA, the CDR3 is TGTGCCAGCAGTCAACCGGGACAGGGTAACTATGGCTACACCTTC. Translation: CASSQPGQGNYGYTF.

The CDR3 nucleotides read TGCAGTGCTAGAGACCTCCCCGGGACAGGGAATTCACCCCTCCACTTT. This translates into CSARDLPGTGNSPLHF. V is TRBV20-1 and J is TRBJ1-6; the match to TRBD1 covers 9 bases. Per germline, CDR1 DFQATT and CDR2 SNEGSKA (reference sequence). Trimming took 0 bases from V and 7 from J; bases not matched to a gene: 7. CDR3 size: 16 residues.

J is TRBJ2-1 and V is TRBV27; possible D gene TRBD2, 5 bases. Germline values: CDR1 MNHEY, CDR2 SMNVEV (reference sequence). The ends were cut back, 8 bases at V and 7 bases at J, with 12 bases in the middle. The CDR3 loop spans 12 amino acids. For the CDR3, the DNA is TGTGCCAGCCGCTTAGGCGGGAATGAGCAGTTCTTC. Its protein product is CASRLGGNEQFF.

This clonotype has a handful of counts. CDR3 protein: CASSEGLGGTDTQYF. The CDR3 DNA reads TGTGCCAGCAGTGAGGGACTAGGCGGCACAGATACGCAGTATTTT. The chain employs TRBV25-1 and TRBJ2-3; 8 nucleotides match TRBD2. With 3 bases clipped from V and 1 base from J, the junction kept 3 bases outside the gene matches. Germline V gives CDR1 MGHDK, CDR2 SYGVNS. The CDR3 has 15 amino acids.

This sequence joins TRBV4-2 and TRBJ2-1; D tentatively reads TRBD1 or TRBD2 (5 bases each). The closer fit of TRBJ2-7 to the DNA end suggests the J call may be wrong. The CDR3 is 16 amino acids. Germline loops: CDR1 LGHNA, CDR2 YNFKEQ. The chain's CDR3 is CASSQGVGRGFAEQYF. The CDR3 bases are TGTGCCAGCAGCCAAGGGGTGGGGCGCGGGTTCGCCGAGCAGTACTTC.

The chain employs TRBV7-9 and TRBJ2-7, with a tentative D call TRBD1 (6 bases). The CDR3 length is 13 residues. Trimming pared 0 bases from V and 5 bases from J, leaving 8 bases between. Per the germline V gene, CDR1 is SEHNR and CDR2 is FQNEAQ (reference sequence). CDR3 residues: CASSLARDNEQYF. The CDR3 DNA reads as TGTGCCAGCAGCTTAGCCAGGGACAACGAGCAGTACTTC.

The chain couples TRBV9 to TRBJ2-5, with TRBD1 identical over 10 bases. With the DNA end fitting TRBJ2-7 better, the J assignment may be wrong. The germline V gene has CDR1 SGDLS and CDR2 YYNGEE. This CDR3 region has 14 residues. This CDR3 is CASSAETGGDEQYF. The CDR3 region has the DNA TGTGCCAGCAGCGCCGAGACAGGGGGCGACGAGCAGTACTTC.

In its sample, this clonotype was seen a few times. The chain is built from TRBV6-2 or TRBV6-3 and TRBJ2-3; no reliable D call. V lost 6 bases and J lost 6, with 13 bases in between. Germline V CDR1 and CDR2: MNHEY, SVGEGT. CDR3 length equals 13 residues. CDR3 sequence: CASSPGSPDTQYF. The DNA for the CDR3 is TGTGCCAGCAGCCCCGGATCCCCGGATACGCAGTATTTT.

CDR3 in amino acids: CASRGTSGYSAETQYF. The CDR3 DNA reads as TGCGCCAGCAGGGGCACTAGCGGGTATTCGGCGGAGACCCAGTACTTC. The chain joins TRBV4-1 to TRBJ2-5, with 9 bases that match TRBD2. CDR1 and CDR2 from the germline V gene are MGHRA and YSYEKL. After removal of 6 bases from V and 5 bases from J, the junction contained 13 bases not matched to a gene. The CDR3 contains 16 residues.